Shown below are 29 T cell receptor beta chains from a single sample sequenced in a study of T cells after yellow fever vaccination. TCRdb fed the 5' RACE reads into MiXCR, producing one record per CDR3 protein. Among about 350,000 distinct CDR3 sequences, about 4% were seen once, and the ten largest hold approximately 23%. This material consisted of PBMCs, taken 5 days after the yellow fever booster vaccination. These receptor sequences come from a man aged 18 to 29 who received the YFV17D yellow fever vaccine.

This clonotype was counted only a few times. The junction shows a germline mismatch at one end, possibly a read error. This chain uses TRBV2 with TRBJ1-1, with 8 bases matching TRBD1. Germline values: CDR1 SNHLY, CDR2 FYNNEI. The CDR3 loop spans 14 amino acids. This chain's CDR3 is CTSRVRGRVAEAFF. CDR3 nucleotides: TGTACCAGCAGAGTCAGGGGGCGCGTAGCTGAAGCTTTCTTT.

V is TRBV12-3 or TRBV12-4 and J is TRBJ2-2; 13 bases agree with TRBD2. J gave up 8 bases and V 5 bases, and 5 bases lay outside the gene matches. The CDR3 sequence is 15 residues long. As DNA, the CDR3 is TGTGCCAGCAGTCGGACTAGCGGGGGCTGGGGGGAGCTGTTTTTT. This gives the protein CASSRTSGGWGELFF.

The V and J genes are TRBV5-1 and TRBJ1-4; D unresolved. V was trimmed by 1 base and J by 10 bases, leaving 8 bases between them. Per germline, CDR1 SGHRS and CDR2 YFSETQ. CDR3 length equals 12 residues. CDR3: CASSLYRGKLFF. CDR3 coding DNA: TGCGCCAGCAGCTTGTACCGGGGAAAACTGTTTTTT.

Ten or more counts support this clonotype. The V gene is TRBV20-1, the J gene TRBJ1-6; D remains ambiguous. CDR1 DFQATT and CDR2 SNEGSKA come from the germline V gene (reference sequence). Deletions cut 3 bases from V and 0 bases from J, with 6 bases between. CDR3 length equals 14 residues. The CDR3 loop reads CSARGSSYNSPLHF. CDR3 sequence (DNA): TGCAGTGCTAGGGGGAGCTCCTATAATTCACCCCTCCACTTT.

This clonotype has at least ten counts. The chain couples TRBV27 to TRBJ2-1; 8 bases map to TRBD1. The CDR3 consists of 13 residues. The V segment lost 5 bases and the J segment 3 bases; nucleotides outside the gene matches: 0. Germline V CDR1 and CDR2: MNHEY, SMNVEV (reference sequence). The CDR3 bases are TGTGCCAGCAGTACAGGGGGCTACAATGAGCAGTTCTTC. Translated, it gives CASSTGGYNEQFF.

J is TRBJ2-3 and V is TRBV5-6, with a weak D call TRBD2 (5 bases). CDR3 size: 15 residues. The V end was cut by 0 bases, the J end by 2 bases, with 10 bases between. Germline loops: CDR1 SGHDT, CDR2 YYEEEE. The CDR3 DNA reads as TGTGCCAGCAGCTTGGGGGGAGCCTTCACAGATACGCAGTATTTT. Encoded protein: CASSLGGAFTDTQYF.

This clonotype has ten or more counts. The J gene is TRBJ2-7, the V gene TRBV21-1; TRBD1 is the table's D call, not checked against the DNA. TRBV21-1 is a known pseudogene. The CDR3 covers 15 residues. The CDR3 spells CASSNLSDRLYEQYF. DNA for the CDR3: TGTGCCAGCAGCAACCTTTCTGACAGACTCTACGAGCAGTACTTC.

V is TRBV7-9 and J is TRBJ2-5, with D hard to call. The CDR3 spans 13 residues. Germline V gives CDR1 SEHNR, CDR2 FQNEAQ (reference sequence). The V end was cut by 5 bases, the J end by 1 base, with 8 bases between. As DNA, the CDR3 is TGTGCCAGCAGCCTCTACCCCCAAGAGACCCAGTACTTC. Protein: CASSLYPQETQYF.

This clonotype was counted only a few times. The chain joins TRBV7-2 to TRBJ2-3; 10 bases agree with TRBD2. Germline lookup yields CDR1 SGHTA and CDR2 FQGNSA. There are 17 residues in the CDR3. J was trimmed by 0 bases and V by 7 bases; bases with no gene match: 10. The CDR3 sequence is CASTFRLAGASTDTQYF. CDR3 nucleotides: TGTGCCAGCACCTTCCGGCTAGCGGGGGCTAGCACAGATACGCAGTATTTT.

The chain carries TRBV20-1 and TRBJ1-5; D unresolved. Trimming stripped 6 bases from V and 1 base from J, with 13 bases between. CDR3 size: 14 residues. Germline CDR1 is DFQATT and CDR2 is SNEGSKA (reference sequence). The CDR3 is CSAFGYKSNQPQHF. Here the CDR3 DNA reads TGCAGTGCCTTCGGCTACAAGAGCAATCAGCCCCAGCATTTT.

The gene calls are TRBV12-3 or TRBV12-4 and TRBJ2-2; D is unresolved. The V end was cut by 5 bases, the J end by 7 bases, with 14 bases between. This CDR3 region has 14 residues. CDR3 sequence reads: CASSLRRFGGELFF. CDR3 coding DNA: TGTGCCAGCAGTCTCCGGCGGTTCGGCGGGGAGCTGTTTTTT.

The CDR3 sequence is CASSLDALSQPQHF. CDR3 in DNA: TGCGCCAGCAGCTTGGATGCCCTTAGCCAGCCCCAGCATTTT. This chain links TRBV5-1 with TRBJ1-5; no reliable D call. V was trimmed by 0 bases and J by 7 bases, leaving 11 bases between them. The CDR3 covers 14 residues. CDR1 SGHRS and CDR2 YFSETQ come from the germline V gene.

This clonotype was observed a few times. The CDR3 is CASSQVSGEGTDTQYF. In DNA form, the CDR3 reads TGCGCCAGCAGCCAAGTCTCTGGGGAGGGCACAGATACGCAGTATTTT. The rearrangement joins TRBV4-3 to TRBJ2-3, with D maybe TRBD2 (6 bases). Germline V lookup: CDR1 LGHNA, CDR2 YSLEER. V shed 1 base and J shed 1 base, with 12 bases lying between them. The CDR3 contains 16 residues.

The rearrangement links TRBV7-2 to TRBJ2-5; no firm D call. Trimming stripped 5 bases from V and 1 base from J, with 11 bases between. The germline V gene has CDR1 SGHTA and CDR2 FQGNSA. This CDR3 contains 14 residues. The DNA for the CDR3 is TGTGCCAGCAGCCCGAGTCGGGTCCAAGAGACCCAGTACTTC. Protein sequence: CASSPSRVQETQYF.

This clonotype was detected only a few times. J is TRBJ2-5 and V is TRBV23-1; D is ambiguous. TRBV23-1 is classed as an ORF, of uncertain function. This CDR3 spans 15 amino acids. Trimming left V 3 bases short and J 0 bases short, with 11 bases between. CDR3 amino acids: CASSHGQEYQETQYF. The CDR3 nucleotides read TGCGCCAGCAGTCACGGGCAGGAGTACCAAGAGACCCAGTACTTC.

The DNA of the CDR3 is TGCGCCAGCAGACGCGAGCCGGCCGGATACTTGAACACTGAAGCTTTCTTT. Residues: CASRREPAGYLNTEAFF. The chain recombines TRBV4-1 with TRBJ1-1, with unresolved D. This CDR3 comprises 17 residues. Per germline, CDR1 MGHRA and CDR2 YSYEKL. V was cut by 6 bases and J by 0 bases, with 20 bases left in between.

This clonotype showed up just a few times. The CDR3 protein is CASSSDRPKVSPLHF. The DNA for the CDR3 is TGTGCCAGCTCTTCCGACAGGCCAAAAGTATCACCCCTCCACTTT. This chain links TRBV18 with TRBJ1-6; a weak D match, TRBD1 (6 bases). V was cut by 6 bases and J by 10 bases, with 19 bases left in between. The CDR3 loop spans 15 amino acids. The germline V gene has CDR1 KGHSH and CDR2 LQKENI.

This clonotype was detected many times. The V and J genes are TRBV6-2 or TRBV6-3 and TRBJ2-3; TRBD2 might be the D (5 bases). Germline loops: CDR1 MNHEY, CDR2 SVGEGT. The CDR3 sequence is 13 residues long. V lost 3 bases to trimming and J lost 7 bases, with 11 bases between them. Here the CDR3 reads CASSYIETNTQYF. Written as DNA, the CDR3 is TGTGCCAGCAGTTATATCGAGACTAATACGCAGTATTTT.

This clonotype was counted between two and nine times. V usage is TRBV6-5 and J usage is TRBJ2-5, with D possibly called TRBD1 or TRBD2 (5 bases each). Germline CDR1 MNHEY, CDR2 SVGAGI. With 6 bases removed from V and 5 bases from J, the gap between germline ends came to 13 bases. The CDR3 covers 13 residues. The CDR3 coding sequence is TGTGCCAGCAGGGGTCTTGGGACCGAGACCCAGTACTTC. This codes for CASRGLGTETQYF.

This clonotype was observed a handful of times. Here the CDR3 DNA reads TGTGCCAGCAGCTCAGGGGCCCCCTCCACTGAAGCTTTCTTT. Translated, it gives CASSSGAPSTEAFF. The chain joins TRBV7-9 to TRBJ1-1, with D perhaps matching TRBD1 (6 bases). The germline V gene encodes CDR1 SEHNR and CDR2 FQNEAQ (reference sequence). V lost 4 bases and J lost 4, with 13 bases in between. This CDR3 contains 14 residues.

This clonotype was counted a few times. V usage is TRBV7-6 and J usage is TRBJ2-3; 7 bases fit TRBD2. The CDR3 covers 13 residues. Germline V gene data show CDR1 as SGHVS and CDR2 as FNYEAQ. J gave up 5 bases and V 5 bases, and 4 bases lay outside the gene matches. The CDR3, as DNA: TGTGCCAGCAGCCGGATAGCGGGAGATACGCAGTATTTT. It specifies CASSRIAGDTQYF. The whole variable domain, filled in from reference TRBV7-6 and TRBJ2-3, reads GAGVSQSPRYKVTKRGQDVALRCDPISGHVSLYWYRQALGQGPEFLTYFNYEAQQDKSGLPNDRFSAERPEGSISTLTIQRTEQRDSAMYRCASSRIAGDTQYFGPGTRLTVL.

This clonotype was counted between two and nine times. The rearrangement uses TRBV12-3 or TRBV12-4 and TRBJ1-5, with D possibly TRBD1 on 6 matching bases. This CDR3 is 16 amino acids long. V lost 8 bases and J lost 5, with 22 bases in between. The CDR3 spells CASSDSQPGGYQPQHF. CDR3 in DNA: TGTGCCAGCTCGGACAGCCAACCCGGGGGGTATCAGCCCCAGCATTTT.

This clonotype has only a few counts. The rearrangement links TRBV27 to TRBJ2-3; TRBD1 matches 8 bases. The CDR3 covers 14 residues. Per the germline V gene, CDR1 is MNHEY and CDR2 is SMNVEV (reference sequence). Trimming removed 8 bases from V and 5 bases from J; junction bases left unmatched: 9. Here the CDR3 DNA reads TGTGCCAGCGCCCTTCAGGGGGCGAGAGATACGCAGTATTTT. Its protein product is CASALQGARDTQYF.

This clonotype has only a few counts. As DNA, the CDR3 is TGCGCCAGCAGCCAAGATTTGGTGGAACAGAACGAGCAGTACTTC. It yields the protein CASSQDLVEQNEQYF. The chain combines TRBV4-3 with TRBJ2-7; D not resolved. V was cut by 0 bases and J by 5 bases, with 14 bases left in between. The CDR3 is 15 amino acids. Germline values: CDR1 LGHNA, CDR2 YSLEER.

The genes are TRBV3-1 and TRBJ2-3; 8 bases are shared with TRBD2. The CDR3 runs 15 residues. CDR1 and CDR2 from the germline V gene are LGHDT and YNNKEL (reference sequence). The trim removed 2 bases at V and 3 bases at J, leaving 4 bases unmatched. DNA for the CDR3: TGTGCCAGCAGCCAAAACGGGAGGGCGACAGATACGCAGTATTTT. This translates into CASSQNGRATDTQYF.

The table lists this clonotype with many counts. V gene TRBV5-1 combines with J gene TRBJ1-1; D possibly corresponds to TRBD1 (5 bases). The ends were cut back, 9 bases at V and 2 bases at J, with 11 bases in the middle. CDR3 length: 12 amino acids. The germline CDR1 and CDR2 sequences are SGHRS and YFSETQ. CDR3 DNA sequence: TGCGCCACCCGGGACGGCAACACTGAAGCTTTCTTT. Its protein product is CATRDGNTEAFF.

This clonotype was detected many times. This chain joins TRBV6-5 and TRBJ1-1; tentative D call: TRBD1 (5 bases). Germline loops: CDR1 MNHEY, CDR2 SVGAGI. The CDR3 is made up of 14 amino acids. V shed 2 bases and J shed 5 bases, with 12 bases lying between them. CDR3 amino acids: CASSYNGGITEAFF. CDR3 DNA: TGTGCCAGCAGTTACAATGGGGGTATAACTGAAGCTTTCTTT.

This clonotype was seen repeatedly, ten times or more. The rearrangement uses TRBV5-1 and TRBJ2-2; 8 bases match TRBD1. CDR3 size: 15 residues. Per the germline V gene, CDR1 is SGHRS and CDR2 is YFSETQ. Trimming cost V 4 bases and J 3 bases; bases outside gene matches: 5. The CDR3 spells CASSRQGIDTGELFF. CDR3 DNA sequence: TGCGCCAGCAGCAGACAGGGGATTGACACCGGGGAGCTGTTTTTT.

The chain has TRBV20-1 and TRBJ1-4, with D possibly TRBD1 on 5 matching bases. Germline V CDR1 and CDR2: DFQATT, SNEGSKA (reference sequence). Trimming cost V 1 base and J 6 bases, with 9 bases left between them. The CDR3 sequence is 13 residues long. CDR3: CSARGDGDEKLFF. DNA of the CDR3: TGCAGTGCTAGAGGGGACGGAGATGAAAAACTGTTTTTT.